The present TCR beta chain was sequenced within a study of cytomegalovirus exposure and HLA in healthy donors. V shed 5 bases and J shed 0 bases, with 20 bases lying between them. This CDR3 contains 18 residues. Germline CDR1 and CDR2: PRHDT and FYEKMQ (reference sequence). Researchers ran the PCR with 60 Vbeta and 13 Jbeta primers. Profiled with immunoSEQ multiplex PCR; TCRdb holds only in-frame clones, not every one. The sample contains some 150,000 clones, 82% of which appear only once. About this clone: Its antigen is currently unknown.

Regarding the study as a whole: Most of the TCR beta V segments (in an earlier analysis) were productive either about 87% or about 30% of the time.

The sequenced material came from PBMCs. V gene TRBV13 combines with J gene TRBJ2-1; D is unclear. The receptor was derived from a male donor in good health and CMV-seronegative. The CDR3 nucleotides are TGTGCCAGCAGCCCAATAGGTGGCGCGCGGAGCTCCTACAATGAGCAGTTCTTC. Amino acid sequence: CASSPIGGARSSYNEQFF.